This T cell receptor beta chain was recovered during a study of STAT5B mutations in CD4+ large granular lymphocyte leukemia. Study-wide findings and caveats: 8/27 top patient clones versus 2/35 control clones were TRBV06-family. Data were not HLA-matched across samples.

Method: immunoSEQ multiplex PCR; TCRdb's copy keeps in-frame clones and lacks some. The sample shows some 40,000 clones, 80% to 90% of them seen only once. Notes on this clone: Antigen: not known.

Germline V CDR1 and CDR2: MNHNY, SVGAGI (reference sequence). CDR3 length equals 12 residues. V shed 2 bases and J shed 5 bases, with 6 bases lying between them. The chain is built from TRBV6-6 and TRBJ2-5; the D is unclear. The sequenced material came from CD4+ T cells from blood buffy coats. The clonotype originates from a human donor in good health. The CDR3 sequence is CASSYDRETQYF. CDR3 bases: TGTGCCAGCAGTTACGATAGGGAGACCCAGTACTTC.